Listed below are T cell receptor beta chains from one sample, sequenced in a study of regulatory T cells in long-lasting Graves disease. TCRdb passed the multiplex PCR reads through MiXCR, listing each CDR3 protein once. In the table there are about 470,000 distinct CDR3 sequences, around a fifth of which are singletons. Material: peripheral blood mononuclear cells (PBMCs), obtained when the disease was refractory, from a patient treated with antithyroid drugs. The origin of the receptors is a female donor with Graves disease. Both conserved end residues are trimmed from each CDR3.

V	J	CDR3
TRBV5-5	TRBJ1-5	ASSLYSLGNQPQH
TRBV28	TRBJ1-6	ASRTGTGRYNSPLH
TRBV20-1	TRBJ2-7	SARDLPGWSVYEQY
TRBV7-9	TRBJ2-7	ASSLGTDEQY
TRBV20-1	TRBJ2-7	SARDTGTSGILYEQY
TRBV7-9	TRBJ1-1	ASSLAALQGRLMNTEAF
TRBV3-1	TRBJ2-7	ASSHGLAGYEQY
TRBV19	TRBJ2-6	ASNSGQGARGANVLT
TRBV28	TRBJ1-2	ASSWGQGRSGYT
TRBV6-5	TRBJ2-7	ASSYYGMASYEQY
TRBV7-9	TRBJ1-2	ASSLVSSANYGYT
TRBV13	TRBJ1-2	ASTTRGGENYGYT
TRBV3-1	TRBJ1-1	ASSPPGTGRENTEAF
TRBV18	TRBJ1-1	ASSSDQQGGAF
TRBV2	TRBJ1-1	ASTEPAGRMGLSEAF
TRBV7-2	TRBJ2-1	ASSLGPAAGGLNEQF
TRBV6-5	TRBJ1-1	ASSYSHRGQGTEVF
TRBV28	TRBJ2-7	ASRGEYEQY